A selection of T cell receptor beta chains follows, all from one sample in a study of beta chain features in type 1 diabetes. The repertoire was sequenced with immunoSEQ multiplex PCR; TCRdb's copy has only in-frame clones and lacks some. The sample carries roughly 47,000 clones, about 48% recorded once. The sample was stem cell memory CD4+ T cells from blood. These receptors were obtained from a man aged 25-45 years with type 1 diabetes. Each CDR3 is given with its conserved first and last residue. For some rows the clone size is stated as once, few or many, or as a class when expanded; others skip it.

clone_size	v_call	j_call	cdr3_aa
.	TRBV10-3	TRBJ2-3	CATLAGPGDTQYF
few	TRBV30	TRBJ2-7	CAWSGGRFYEQYF
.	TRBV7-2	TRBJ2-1	CASSLVPRRIAGNEQFF
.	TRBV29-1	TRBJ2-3	CSVRQGSTDTQYF
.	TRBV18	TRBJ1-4	CASSPGRTGHEKLFF
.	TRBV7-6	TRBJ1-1	CASSLTRDTEAFF
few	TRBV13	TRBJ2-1	CASSLGEKSSYNEQFF
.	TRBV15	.	CATSQNARYEQYF
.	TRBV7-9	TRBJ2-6	CASSSDAGVLTF
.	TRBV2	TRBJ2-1	CASSDKLGSGSSQFF
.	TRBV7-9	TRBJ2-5	CASSRSRGRIVETQYF
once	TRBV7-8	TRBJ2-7	CASSLVSAGGYEQYF
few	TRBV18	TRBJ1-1	CASSRTGVSEAFF
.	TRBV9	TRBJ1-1	CASSVDSGTGVTEAFF
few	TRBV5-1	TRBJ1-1	CASSSDTEAFF
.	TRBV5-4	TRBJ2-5	CASSAERVQETQYF
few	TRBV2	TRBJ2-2	CASSTRRGLSNTGELFF
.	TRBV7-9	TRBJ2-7	CASSSTRTSEQYF
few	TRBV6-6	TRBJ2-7	CASSYSNRNYEQYF
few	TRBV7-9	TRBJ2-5	CASSPQGVRETQYF
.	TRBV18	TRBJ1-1	CASSPPRDRVGTEAFF
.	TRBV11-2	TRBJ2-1	CASSSKASEQFF
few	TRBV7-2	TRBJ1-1	CASSLGSVPGDNTEAFF
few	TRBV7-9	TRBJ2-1	CASRQQGRYNEQFF
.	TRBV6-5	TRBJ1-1	CASSYAGSDTEAFF
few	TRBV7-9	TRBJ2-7	CASSLAGGGPYEQYF
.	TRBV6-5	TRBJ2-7	CASSYSGRGYEQYF
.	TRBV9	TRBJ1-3	CASSVNGNSGNTIYF
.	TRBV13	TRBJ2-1	CASSTYTSSGRFGEQFF
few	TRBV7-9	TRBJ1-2	CASSLVGGDSGGYTF
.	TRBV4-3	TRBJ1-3	CASSQDARASGNTIYF
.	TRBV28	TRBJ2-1	CASSSPGEAGYLRYNEQFF
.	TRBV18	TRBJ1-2	CASSPGGPYGYTF
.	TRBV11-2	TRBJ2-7	CASSLLSGAYEQYF
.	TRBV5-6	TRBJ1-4	CASSPGQGAEKLFF
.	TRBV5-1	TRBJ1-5	CASSPGQGATGHQPQHF
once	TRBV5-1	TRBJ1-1	CASSAGQGGDTKAFF
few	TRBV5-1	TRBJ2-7	CASSLADRGYEQYF
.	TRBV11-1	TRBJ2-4	CASSLRAGGSYQYF
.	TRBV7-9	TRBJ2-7	CASSLRQGDEQYF
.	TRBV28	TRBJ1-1	CASKGRGGMNTEAFF
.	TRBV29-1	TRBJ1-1	CSVVGTGLQAFF
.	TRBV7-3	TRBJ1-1	CASSPSRGNTEAFF
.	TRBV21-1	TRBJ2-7	CASSKAGRPKNYEQYF